This T cell receptor beta chain was sequenced in a study of cytomegalovirus exposure and HLA in healthy donors. General study results and limits: Later, an analysis found that TCR clusters from the first cohort tended to co-occur in the approximately 130 validation repertoires. Three chains linked to CMV were shown in vitro to be specific for CMV antigens.

Trimming removed 5 bases at V and 12 bases at J, with 22 bases between. Germline CDR1 reads SGHNT; CDR2 reads YENEEA. The CDR3 is 15 residues long. Comment on this clone: Its antigen is undetermined.

Some clones are missing from TCRdb's copy, which holds only in-frame ones; the method was immunoSEQ multiplex PCR. The sample lists 80,000 to 100,000 clones, roughly 89% occurring once. The donors were part of the validation cohort, which consisted of about 120 subjects and was separate from the first cohort of 670 or so subjects. This rearrangement joins TRBV11-3 to TRBJ2-2, with TRBD2 as a possible D gene (5 bases). The sample consisted of PBMCs. This clonotype was obtained from a woman aged 25 to 39 in good health and CMV-seronegative. The CDR3 DNA sequence: TGTGCCAGCAGCCTCTCCGGGGAGATACCGGGGAAGCTGTTTTTT. Its protein is CASSLSGEIPGKLFF.